The next 18 T cell receptor beta chains were all read from a single sample in a study of blood T cell repertoires in COVID-19. Measured with immunoSEQ multiplex PCR; TCRdb has only the in-frame clones, and not every one. Counted here are 200,000 to 250,000 clones, 82% occurring once; the ten biggest clones make up about 3.7%. Sequences were obtained from PBMCs or T cells enriched from blood (not recorded which). These receptors all stem from a woman aged 60-70 years who had recovered from COVID-19.

The CDR3 here is CASSFYLGQGTDTQYF. The CDR3 coding sequence is TGTGCCAGCAGTTTTTACCTGGGACAGGGGACAGATACGCAGTATTTT. This chain joins TRBV27 and TRBJ2-3, with 10 nucleotides matching TRBD1. V was pared by 3 bases and J by 3 bases, with 6 bases of the junction left unmatched. Germline lookup yields CDR1 MNHEY and CDR2 SMNVEV (reference sequence). The length of the CDR3 is 16 residues.

V usage is TRBV6-5 and J usage is TRBJ1-2; D is possibly TRBD1 (6 bases). The CDR3 sequence is 14 residues long. Germline V gene lookup returns CDR1 MNHEY and CDR2 SVGAGI. Between the trimmed V and J ends, which lost 5 bases and 5 bases, there was a span of 15 bases. CDR3 in DNA: TGTGCCAGCAGTACCGCCACAGGGCAGTATGGCTACACCTTC. Translation: CASSTATGQYGYTF.

The chain couples TRBV7-9 to TRBJ1-6; TRBD1 agrees at 12 bases. From germline, CDR1 is SEHNR and CDR2 FQNEAQ (reference sequence). The CDR3 length is 16 residues. The trim removed 3 bases at V and 10 bases at J, leaving 7 bases unmatched. The CDR3 bases are TGTGCCAGCAGCTTCTCCGGGACAGGGGGCGGGTCACCCCTCCACTTT. It specifies CASSFSGTGGGSPLHF.

The chain is built from TRBV3-1 (or the pseudogene TRBV3-2) and TRBJ1-3; 7 positions agree with TRBD1. Germline CDR1 LGHDT, CDR2 YNNKEL (reference sequence). There are 16 residues in the CDR3. V was clipped by 1 base and J by 0 bases; unmatched bases: 3. The CDR3 DNA sequence: TGTGCCAGCAGCCAAGCCGGGACAGTCTCTGGAAACACCATATATTTT. Translation: CASSQAGTVSGNTIYF.

The gene calls are TRBV12-3 or TRBV12-4 and TRBJ1-4; D is perhaps TRBD1 (6 bases). The V end was cut by 3 bases, the J end by 8 bases, with 10 bases between. CDR3 length: 13 residues. The CDR3 reads CASSFRDTEKLFF. Written as DNA, the CDR3 is TGTGCCAGCAGTTTTAGGGACACCGAAAAACTGTTTTTT.

The CDR3 nucleotides are TGTGCCATCTTAGGACAGCAGAACACCGGGGAGCTGTTTTTT. Its protein product is CAILGQQNTGELFF. V usage is TRBV10-3 and J usage is TRBJ2-2; maybe TRBD1 (6 bases). This CDR3 contains 14 residues. Trimming took 8 bases from V and 1 from J, leaving 11 bases between them. Germline loops: CDR1 ENHRY, CDR2 SYGVKD.

This chain links TRBV4-1 with TRBJ1-4, with D unclear. Germline V gene lookup returns CDR1 MGHRA and CDR2 YSYEKL. Deletions cut 2 bases from V and 5 bases from J, with 18 bases between. This CDR3 comprises 17 residues. CDR3 amino acids: CASSQFYPRPSNEKLFF. CDR3 coding DNA: TGCGCCAGCAGCCAATTCTATCCCAGGCCATCAAATGAAAAACTGTTTTTT.

The CDR3 nucleotides read TGTGCCAGCAGTTATGAGTTCAACTATGGCTACACCTTC. The encoded protein is CASSYEFNYGYTF. This chain links TRBV12-3 or TRBV12-4 with TRBJ1-2; D gene unclear. Trimming removed 4 bases from V and 2 bases from J, with 8 bases in between. CDR3 size: 13 residues.

The chain is built from TRBV7-2 and TRBJ2-2; 8 nucleotides match TRBD2. The CDR3 contains 18 residues. The J segment lost 2 bases and the V segment lost 0 bases, leaving 8 bases of the junction unmatched. Germline V gene data show CDR1 as SGHTA and CDR2 as FQGNSA. Here the CDR3 reads CASSLARGRGANTGELFF. Here the CDR3 DNA reads TGTGCCAGCAGCTTAGCGCGTGGGCGGGGGGCTAACACCGGGGAGCTGTTTTTT.

This clone appeared a few times. V is TRBV4-1 and J is TRBJ1-6, with TRBD1 as a possible D gene (5 bases). Trimming cost V 1 base and J 8 bases, with 12 bases left between them. This CDR3 has 15 amino acids. CDR1 and CDR2 from the germline V gene are MGHRA and YSYEKL. CDR3 residues: CASSQVGGRDSPLHF. The DNA for the CDR3 is TGCGCCAGCAGCCAAGTGGGGGGTCGGGATTCACCCCTCCACTTT.

CDR3 sequence: CARAQREGQETQYF. The CDR3 DNA sequence: TGTGCCAGGGCCCAACGGGAGGGCCAAGAGACCCAGTACTTC. The V call is TRBV21-1, the J call TRBJ2-5; the tabulated D call, TRBD2, remains unverified against the DNA. TRBV21-1 is an annotated pseudogene. The CDR3 spans 14 residues.

V and J are TRBV12-3 or TRBV12-4 and TRBJ2-7; D perhaps matches TRBD1 (5 bases). The germline V and J ends were trimmed by 3 bases and 0 bases, with 6 bases remaining between them. This CDR3 spans 13 amino acids. This CDR3 is CASSFDSSYEQYF. The CDR3 DNA is TGTGCCAGCAGTTTTGACAGCTCCTACGAGCAGTACTTC.

V is TRBV7-9 and J is TRBJ1-4, with TRBD1 as a possible D gene (6 bases). The CDR3 is made up of 14 amino acids. Looked up from germline, CDR1 is SEHNR and CDR2 is FQNEAQ (reference sequence). Trimming removed 5 bases at V and 5 bases at J, with 12 bases between. The chain's CDR3 is CASSPGHRNEKLFF. CDR3 coding DNA: TGTGCCAGCAGCCCGGGACACAGGAATGAAAAACTGTTTTTT.

The chain has TRBV7-8 and TRBJ1-1; D remains unclear. The germline V gene has CDR1 SGHVS and CDR2 FQNEAQ. Trimming shortened V by 6 bases and J by 2 bases, and 7 bases separated the two germline ends. The CDR3 loop spans 12 amino acids. CDR3 sequence reads: CASSFSNTEAFF. The CDR3 DNA reads as TGTGCCAGCAGTTTCAGTAACACTGAAGCTTTCTTT.

V is TRBV6-4 and J is TRBJ2-7; 12 nucleotides match TRBD2. The CDR3 sequence is 19 residues long. The J segment lost 0 bases and the V segment lost 2 bases, leaving 11 bases of the junction unmatched. Germline assignment: CDR1 MRHNA and CDR2 SNTAGT. The CDR3, as DNA: TGTGCCAGCAGTGACCCCCACTTGGCTAGCGGGGGGGCCTCCTACGAGCAGTACTTC. Translated: CASSDPHLASGGASYEQYF.

The gene calls are TRBV5-1 and TRBJ1-6, with TRBD1 matching 12 bases. Germline V gene data show CDR1 as SGHRS and CDR2 as YFSETQ. Trimming took 5 bases from V and 8 from J; bases not matched to a gene: 5. The length of the CDR3 is 15 residues. CDR3 residues: CASRPGQGAYSPLHF. The DNA for the CDR3 is TGCGCCAGCAGGCCGGGACAGGGGGCGTATTCACCCCTCCACTTT.

The chain links TRBV18 to TRBJ2-5; TRBD1 aligns across 7 bases. The V segment lost 2 bases and the J segment 5 bases; nucleotides outside the gene matches: 5. Germline V CDR1 and CDR2: KGHSH, LQKENI. The CDR3 length is 14 residues. This CDR3 reads CASSPRDSRETQYF. The CDR3 DNA reads as TGTGCCAGCTCACCAAGGGACAGTAGGGAGACCCAGTACTTC.

The rearrangement joins TRBV20-1 to TRBJ1-6; D is uncertain. The CDR3 extends over 14 amino acids. V lost 3 bases and J 7 bases, leaving 13 bases between the germline ends. CDR1 is DFQATT and CDR2 is SNEGSKA in the germline V gene (reference sequence). CDR3: CSASEGRRNSPLHF. Here the CDR3 DNA reads TGCAGTGCTAGTGAGGGCAGGAGGAATTCACCCCTCCACTTT.